Below, one T cell receptor beta chain is given with its context. The antigen remains undetermined. This specimen comes from a study of shared clonotypes between healthy human individuals. Study-wide findings and caveats: What naive subsets generally showed was a larger estimated richness than memory subsets showed.

Some clones are missing from TCRdb's copy, which holds only in-frame ones; the method was immunoSEQ multiplex PCR. The sample lists roughly 2.2 million clones, 85% to 95% occurring once. The germline gives CDR1 ENHRY, CDR2 SYGVKD. The length of the CDR3 is 15 residues. Between the trimmed V and J ends, which lost 6 bases and 1 base, there was a span of 12 bases. Sequencing input: naive CD4+ T cells from PBMCs. Indicated subset: CD45RA+ positively selected. V and J are TRBV10-3 and TRBJ2-2; TRBD1 might be the D (6 bases). This receptor was obtained from a man in his late teens or twenties in good health. Some clones in this sample may be carry-over from other donors' samples. CDR3 in amino acids: CAIRAAGVNTGELFF. The CDR3 coding sequence is TGTGCCATCAGGGCGGCAGGGGTGAACACCGGGGAGCTGTTTTTT.